This T cell receptor (beta chain) was retrieved from a study of PD-L1 blockade in urothelial cancer. Study summary: From about 2014, patients received atezolizumab, given as 1,200 mg intravenously every 3 weeks. Blood drawn 3 weeks (second dose) and 6 weeks after treatment start was analyzed. Median T cell yield per blood sample was around 130,000 cells.

The CDR3 length is 15 residues. Germline V CDR1 and CDR2: MNHEY, SMNVEV (reference sequence). The V end was cut by 6 bases, the J end by 2 bases, with 16 bases between. Clones were sequenced by immunoSEQ multiplex PCR, and TCRdb holds only the in-frame ones, with some missing. The data show some 100,000 clones, about 90% seen once. Metastatic or locally advanced urothelial carcinoma was present in the patients. This material consisted of PBMCs, taken around atezolizumab (anti-PD-L1) treatment. The chain carries TRBV27 and TRBJ1-1, with a possible D match to TRBD1 (6 bases). This sequence originates from a woman at least 80 years old with urothelial cancer. Here the CDR3 DNA reads TGTGCCAGCAGGGAGACACCGGGGGGCAACACTGAAGCTTTCTTT. Encoded protein: CASRETPGGNTEAFF.